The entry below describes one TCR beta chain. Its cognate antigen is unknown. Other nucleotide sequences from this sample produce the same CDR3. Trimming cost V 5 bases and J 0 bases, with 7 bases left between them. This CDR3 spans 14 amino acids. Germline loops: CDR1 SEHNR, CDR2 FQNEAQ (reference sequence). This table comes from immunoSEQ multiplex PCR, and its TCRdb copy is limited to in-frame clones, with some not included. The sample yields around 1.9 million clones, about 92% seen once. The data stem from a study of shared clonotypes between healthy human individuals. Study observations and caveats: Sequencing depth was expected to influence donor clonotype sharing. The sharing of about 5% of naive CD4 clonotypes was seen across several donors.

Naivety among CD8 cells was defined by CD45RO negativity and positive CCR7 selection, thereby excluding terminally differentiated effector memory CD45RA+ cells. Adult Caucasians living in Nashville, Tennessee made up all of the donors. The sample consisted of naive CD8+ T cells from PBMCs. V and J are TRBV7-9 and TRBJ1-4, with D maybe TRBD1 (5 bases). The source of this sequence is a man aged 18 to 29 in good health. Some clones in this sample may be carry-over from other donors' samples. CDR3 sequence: CASSPTATNEKLFF. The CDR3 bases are TGTGCCAGCAGCCCGACAGCAACTAATGAAAAACTGTTTTTT. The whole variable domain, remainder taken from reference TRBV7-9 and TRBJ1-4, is DTGVSQNPRHKITKRGQNVTFRCDPISEHNRLYWYRQTLGQGPEFLTYFQNEAQLEKSRLLSDRFSAERPKGSFSTLEIQRTEQGDSAMYLCASSPTATNEKLFFGSGTQLSVL.